Following are 20 T cell receptor beta chains from one sample sequenced in a study of blood T cells in healthy people across ages. The use of a sample-barcoded 5' primer and a J-beta primer mix characterized a second PCR of roughly 6 to 11 cycles. TCRdb analysed the 5' RACE reads with MiXCR anew, one entry per CDR3 protein. This table has about 780,000 distinct CDR3 sequences, around 24% appearing once. Separately, the same data were catalogued under a study of T cells of mothers and their children.

Sequencing was carried out using blood. These receptors came from a boy aged 5-17 years in good health.

This chain uses TRBV5-5 with TRBJ2-5, with 8 bases matching TRBD1. The J segment lost 5 bases and the V segment lost 2 bases, leaving 11 bases of the junction unmatched. The CDR3 is made up of 16 amino acids. Per the germline V gene, CDR1 is SGHKS and CDR2 is YYEKEE (reference sequence). CDR3 sequence (DNA): TGTGCCAGCAGCTTTCTCGGCGCAGGGGGCGCCGAGACCCAGTACTTC. It codes for CASSFLGAGGAETQYF.

The chain has TRBV3-1 and TRBJ2-5, with 13 nucleotides matching TRBD2. Matching the DNA end better, TRBJ2-7 makes the J call doubtful. CDR3 size: 16 residues. Looked up from germline, CDR1 is LGHDT and CDR2 is YNNKEL (reference sequence). This chain's CDR3 is CASSLQTSGGFYEQYF. The CDR3 coding sequence is TGTGCCAGCAGCCTTCAGACTAGCGGGGGGTTCTACGAGCAGTACTTC.

This clonotype has just a few counts. V usage is TRBV4-2 and J usage is TRBJ2-1; a possible D gene is TRBD2 (6 bases). There are 14 residues in the CDR3. The germline V gene encodes CDR1 LGHNA and CDR2 YNFKEQ. The V gene lost 4 bases and the J gene lost 4 bases, with 11 bases spanning the gap. The chain's CDR3 is CASSPRDLYNEQFF. CDR3 sequence (DNA): TGTGCCAGCAGCCCCCGGGACTTATACAATGAGCAGTTCTTC.

This clonotype was detected a few times. The chain is built from TRBV5-1 and TRBJ2-3, with 9 positions matching TRBD2. CDR1 is SGHRS and CDR2 is YFSETQ in the germline V gene. This CDR3 contains 16 residues. J lost 1 base, V lost 3 bases, and 6 bases had no gene match. CDR3 bases: TGCGCCAGCAGCTCTCGACTAGCGGAGGGCACAGATACGCAGTATTTT. Translation gives CASSSRLAEGTDTQYF.

The chain combines TRBV3-1 with TRBJ2-4, with 8 bases lining up with TRBD1. Germline V lookup: CDR1 LGHDT, CDR2 YNNKEL (reference sequence). CDR3 length: 15 amino acids. J gave up 2 bases and V 4 bases, and 4 bases lay outside the gene matches. CDR3 residues: CASSRTGLSKNIQYF. The CDR3 nucleotides are TGTGCCAGCAGCCGGACAGGGTTATCCAAAAACATTCAGTACTTC.

This clonotype has only a few counts. V usage is TRBV7-9 and J usage is TRBJ2-5, with D maybe TRBD2 (5 bases). The closer fit of TRBJ2-1 to the DNA end suggests the J call may be wrong. Germline V gene data show CDR1 as SEHNR and CDR2 as FQNEAQ (reference sequence). This CDR3 has 16 residues. The CDR3 sequence is CASSLLGSPPYNEQFF. DNA of the CDR3: TGTGCCAGCAGCTTACTGGGGAGCCCCCCGTACAATGAGCAGTTCTTC.

This clonotype appeared a few times. This chain uses TRBV28 with TRBJ2-7; 10 nucleotides line up with TRBD1. The CDR3 is made up of 16 amino acids. Losses at the gene ends were 6 bases for V and 2 bases for J; bases not matched to a gene: 10. Germline CDR1 MDHEN, CDR2 SYDVKM. The CDR3 DNA follows: TGTGCCAGCAGAGCGACCCGACAGGGGGCGGCCTACGAGCAGTACTTC. This gives the protein CASRATRQGAAYEQYF.

This chain uses TRBV29-1 with TRBJ2-5, with TRBD1 matching over 10 bases. Per germline, CDR1 SQVTM and CDR2 ANQGSEA. The length of the CDR3 is 15 residues. Losses at the gene ends were 6 bases for V and 1 base for J; bases not matched to a gene: 8. CDR3: CSVAGQGVAQETQYF. In DNA form, the CDR3 reads TGCAGCGTGGCAGGACAGGGGGTGGCCCAAGAGACCCAGTACTTC.

This sequence joins TRBV5-1 and TRBJ1-1; D remains unclear. In germline, CDR1 is SGHRS, CDR2 YFSETQ. The length of the CDR3 is 15 residues. V lost 0 bases, J lost 1 base, and 10 bases lay in between. CDR3 bases: TGCGCCAGCAGCTTGGGCCCCCTGGGGAACACTGAAGCTTTCTTT. It translates to CASSLGPLGNTEAFF. The whole variable domain, remainder taken from reference TRBV5-1 and TRBJ1-1, is KAGVTQTPRYLIKTRGQQVTLSCSPISGHRSVSWYQQTPGQGLQFLFEYFSETQRNKGNFPGRFSGRQFSNSRSEMNVSTLELGDSALYLCASSLGPLGNTEAFFGQGTRLTVV.

In this sample, this clonotype turned up a few times. V is TRBV5-1 and J is TRBJ2-5, with D possibly matching TRBD2 (6 bases). Trimming removed 5 bases from V and 8 bases from J, with 16 bases in between. The CDR3 spans 13 residues. From germline, CDR1 is SGHRS and CDR2 YFSETQ. Written as DNA, the CDR3 is TGCGCCAGCAGGAGTGAAGGGCGGGGAACCCAGTACTTC. Its protein is CASRSEGRGTQYF.

This clonotype was picked up one time. The chain links TRBV5-1 to TRBJ1-2; D is undetermined. CDR1 is SGHRS, CDR2 YFSETQ, per germline. The CDR3 sequence is 15 residues long. Trimming removed 4 bases at V and 0 bases at J, with 13 bases between. The CDR3 DNA sequence: TGCGCCAGCAGCACCCGGGGAGCCACTAACTATGGCTACACCTTC. It encodes CASSTRGATNYGYTF.

V and J are TRBV12-3 or TRBV12-4 and TRBJ2-1, with D unclear. Between the trimmed V and J ends, which lost 5 bases and 7 bases, there was a span of 12 bases. The CDR3 has 13 amino acids. CDR3 DNA sequence: TGTGCCAGCAGTGCCCGCTCTGCTAATGAGCAGTTCTTC. Its translation is CASSARSANEQFF.

This clonotype was counted between two and nine times. The V gene is TRBV6-5, the J gene TRBJ2-7, with TRBD1 matching 11 bases. There are 16 residues in the CDR3. The V gene's germline CDR1 is MNHEY and CDR2 SVGAGI. V shed 0 bases, J shed 3 bases, and the junction held 4 bases outside the gene matches. Here the CDR3 reads CASSYSGDRGDYEQYF. Here the CDR3 DNA reads TGTGCCAGCAGTTACTCGGGGGACAGGGGGGACTACGAGCAGTACTTC.

This clonotype was seen only a few times. The genes are TRBV7-9 and TRBJ1-1; no firm D call. Trimming took off 5 bases at V and 6 bases at J, with 10 bases between the two ends. In germline, CDR1 is SEHNR, CDR2 FQNEAQ (reference sequence). CDR3 size: 12 residues. CDR3: CASSANTAEAFF. The CDR3 nucleotides read TGTGCCAGCAGCGCGAATACGGCTGAAGCTTTCTTT.

This clonotype was counted only a few times. The rearrangement uses TRBV20-1 and TRBJ2-1; 8 nucleotides line up with TRBD2. V was clipped by 0 bases and J by 1 base; unmatched bases: 5. The germline V gene encodes CDR1 DFQATT and CDR2 SNEGSKA (reference sequence). The CDR3 runs to 16 residues. The CDR3 nucleotides are TGCAGTGCTAGAGATGTCCGCGGGGGGTCCTACAATGAGCAGTTCTTC. Translated, it gives CSARDVRGGSYNEQFF.

This chain links TRBV29-1 with TRBJ1-2; TRBD1 matches at 7 bases. The V segment lost 3 bases and the J segment 7 bases; nucleotides outside the gene matches: 5. The CDR3 spans 12 residues. Per germline, CDR1 SQVTM and CDR2 ANQGSEA. CDR3: CSVEGGGGGYTF. For the CDR3, the DNA is TGCAGCGTTGAGGGAGGGGGCGGTGGCTACACCTTC.

This clonotype turned up a few times. The chain employs TRBV5-1 and TRBJ2-1; D remains ambiguous. The CDR3 is 14 residues long. V lost 7 bases to trimming and J lost 0 bases, with 11 bases between them. Germline CDR1 is SGHRS and CDR2 is YFSETQ. This CDR3 is CASRTARSYNEQFF. The CDR3 DNA sequence: TGCGCCAGCCGGACGGCCCGCTCCTACAATGAGCAGTTCTTC.

CDR3 loop: CATSDGQGVSYEQYF. DNA for the CDR3: TGTGCCACCAGTGATGGACAGGGGGTCTCCTACGAGCAGTACTTC. The chain is built from TRBV24-1 and TRBJ2-7, with 10 nucleotides matching TRBD1. V shed 3 bases, J shed 0 bases, and the junction held 1 base outside the gene matches. There are 15 residues in the CDR3. The germline CDR1 and CDR2 sequences are KGHDR and SFDVKD.

The genes are TRBV9 and TRBJ2-5; TRBD1 matches at 8 bases. In germline, CDR1 is SGDLS, CDR2 YYNGEE. V was pared by 0 bases and J by 2 bases, with 6 bases of the junction left unmatched. This CDR3 is 16 amino acids long. The CDR3, as DNA: TGTGCCAGCAGCGTAGCCCTCGGACAGGGACAAGAGACCCAGTACTTC. This encodes CASSVALGQGQETQYF.

This clonotype came up a few times. The chain uses TRBV9 and TRBJ1-1, with 8 bases matching TRBD1. Germline V gene lookup returns CDR1 SGDLS and CDR2 YYNGEE. V shed 3 bases, J shed 2 bases, and the junction held 3 bases outside the gene matches. This CDR3 contains 14 residues. CDR3 sequence: CASSARGRNTEAFF. The CDR3 DNA reads as TGTGCCAGCAGCGCCAGGGGGCGAAACACTGAAGCTTTCTTT.